These 10 T cell receptor beta chains were all obtained from the same sample, sequenced in a study of liver allograft versus peripheral blood T cells. The wider study: Transplanted-liver T cell receptor repertoires were compared with recipients' peripheral blood repertoires.

TCRdb passed the reads through MiXCR, listing each CDR3 protein once. The repertoire holds about 8,400 distinct CDR3 sequences, with about 20% as singletons. The receptors were sampled from a human patient who had a liver transplant. Some T cells could come from the graft donor.

This clonotype rates as medium-sized. The CDR3 protein is CAWSGKETGIMTNEKLFF. The CDR3 nucleotides are TGTGCCTGGAGTGGGAAAGAGACAGGGATCATGACTAATGAAAAACTGTTTTTT. The chain uses TRBV30 and TRBJ1-4; 7 bases agree with TRBD1. The germline CDR1 and CDR2 sequences are GTSNPN and SVGIG (reference sequence). Unmatched junction bases numbered 13, after V lost 1 base and J lost 2 bases. The CDR3 runs 18 residues.

The chain employs TRBV5-6 and TRBJ2-7; D might be TRBD2 (6 bases). CDR3 length: 13 amino acids. Germline V gene lookup returns CDR1 SGHDT and CDR2 YYEEEE. V lost 3 bases and J lost 0, with 7 bases in between. CDR3 DNA sequence: TGTGCCAGCAGCTGGAGGGACTCCTACGAGCAGTACTTC. Encoded protein: CASSWRDSYEQYF. Full variable domain (outside the CDR3, taken from reference TRBV5-6 and TRBJ2-7): DAGVTQSPTHLIKTRGQQVTLRCSPKSGHDTVSWYQQALGQGPQFIFQYYEEEERQRGNFPDRFSGHQFPNYSSELNVNALLLGDSALYLCASSWRDSYEQYFGPGTRLTVT.

CDR3 sequence reads: CASSQPKGQGPNYNEQFF. The CDR3 region has the DNA TGTGCCAGCAGCCAGCCAAAGGGACAGGGGCCGAACTACAATGAGCAGTTCTTC. The chain recombines TRBV3-1 with TRBJ2-1, with 10 bases aligning to TRBD1. CDR1 is LGHDT, CDR2 YNNKEL, per germline (reference sequence). The CDR3 covers 18 residues. The junction had 11 bases not matched to a gene; V was cut back by 3 bases and J by 3 bases.

This chain joins TRBV12-3 or TRBV12-4 and TRBJ2-2; D call uncertain. The CDR3 extends over 14 amino acids. Between the trimmed V and J ends, which lost 0 bases and 4 bases, there was a span of 6 bases. Here the CDR3 DNA reads TGTGCCAGCAGTTTAGCGCCACTCACCGGGGAGCTGTTTTTT. Translation gives CASSLAPLTGELFF.

This clonotype was found a few times. The chain employs TRBV7-9 and TRBJ1-2; D gene uncertain. The CDR3 runs to 13 residues. Germline V gene sequence: CDR1 SEHNR, CDR2 FQNEAQ (reference sequence). V was clipped by 2 bases and J by 4 bases, with 8 bases between them. CDR3 bases: TGTGCCAGCAGCTTACCGGACCCCTATGGCTACACCTTC. Its translation is CASSLPDPYGYTF.

This clonotype turned up a few times. V gene TRBV25-1 combines with J gene TRBJ1-2; no reliable D call. The ends were cut back, 1 base at V and 8 bases at J, with 11 bases in the middle. This CDR3 contains 13 residues. Per germline, CDR1 MGHDK and CDR2 SYGVNS. The CDR3 coding sequence is TGTGCCAGCAGTGAATTTTCCTTAGGGGGCTACACCTTC. This sequence encodes CASSEFSLGGYTF.

This chain links TRBV27 with TRBJ1-5; 7 nucleotides align to TRBD1. CDR1 is MNHEY and CDR2 is SMNVEV in the germline V gene (reference sequence). There are 14 residues in the CDR3. With 5 bases clipped from V and 4 bases from J, the junction kept 5 bases outside the gene matches. The DNA for the CDR3 is TGTGCCAGCAGTATCCGGGACAGAAATCAGCCCCAGCATTTT. Its protein product is CASSIRDRNQPQHF.

This clonotype is medium-sized by share. V and J are TRBV15 and TRBJ1-2, with a weak D call TRBD1 (5 bases). The CDR3 is 15 residues long. V lost 5 bases and J lost 0, with 13 bases in between. Germline values: CDR1 LNHNV, CDR2 YYDKDF (reference sequence). This CDR3 is CATSPYGGPNYGYTF. The CDR3 bases are TGTGCCACCAGCCCTTATGGGGGACCTAACTATGGCTACACCTTC.

Judged by abundance, this clonotype is medium-sized. The V gene is TRBV6-7, the J gene TRBJ2-1, with D maybe TRBD2 (6 bases). TRBV6-7 is designated an ORF whose function remains uncertain. The CDR3 is 16 residues long. The germline V and J ends were trimmed by 1 base and 1 base, with 11 bases remaining between them. The CDR3 bases are TGTGCCAGCAGTTACTGGGCGGGGCGTTCCTACAATGAGCAGTTCTTC. Protein: CASSYWAGRSYNEQFF.

This clonotype showed up many times. J is TRBJ1-2 and V is TRBV5-4, with D hard to call. Germline V CDR1 and CDR2: SGHNT, YYREEE (reference sequence). Trimming took 2 bases from V and 2 from J, leaving 4 bases between them. The length of the CDR3 is 12 residues. The CDR3 bases are TGTGCCAGCAGCTTATCGAACTATGGCTACACCTTC. Protein: CASSLSNYGYTF.